One sample yielded the 13 T cell receptor beta chains listed below, sequenced in a study of a mutant IDH1 vaccine in newly diagnosed glioma. The method was immunoSEQ multiplex PCR; TCRdb's version includes in-frame clones alone and lacks a portion of them. The table has roughly 74,000 clones, around 85% seen once. Regarding time point: week 23, last vaccination. What each vaccine dose contained was 300 ug of mutant IDH1 20-mer peptide, accompanied by topical imiquimod. Their target antigens are unknown. Source: PBMCs, taken from a glioma patient whose treatment included an IDH1 peptide vaccine. These receptors were taken from a man under 40 with glioma. Some clones in this sample may be carry-over from other donors' samples.

The CDR3 reads CASSRGQQETQYF. The CDR3 DNA sequence: TGCGCCAGCAGCAGGGGACAGCAAGAGACCCAGTACTTC. The chain has TRBV5-1 and TRBJ2-5; 7 positions match TRBD1. V gave up 4 bases and J gave up 2 bases; unmatched junction bases: 2. The germline V gene encodes CDR1 SGHRS and CDR2 YFSETQ. The CDR3 is 13 amino acids.

V gene TRBV6-1 combines with J gene TRBJ1-1; 7 positions match TRBD1. Unmatched junction bases numbered 8, after V lost 5 bases and J lost 5 bases. CDR3 size: 14 residues. Germline CDR1 is MNHNS and CDR2 is SASEGT. This CDR3 is CASSLRQGGTEAFF. In DNA, the CDR3 is TGTGCCAGCAGTCTGCGACAGGGCGGAACTGAAGCTTTCTTT.

The rearrangement uses TRBV19 and TRBJ2-2, with D hard to call. The V gene's germline CDR1 is LNHDA and CDR2 SQIVND (reference sequence). With 3 bases removed from V and 4 bases from J, the gap between germline ends came to 15 bases. This CDR3 is built from 16 residues. CDR3 sequence reads: CASSIRIGQFTGELFF. The CDR3, as DNA: TGTGCCAGTAGTATTAGAATTGGCCAGTTCACCGGGGAGCTGTTTTTT.

The chain carries TRBV4-1 and TRBJ2-1; 7 nucleotides line up with TRBD1. The junction had 18 bases not matched to a gene; V was cut back by 4 bases and J by 6 bases. Germline assignment: CDR1 MGHRA and CDR2 YSYEKL. This CDR3 is 18 amino acids long. The CDR3 bases are TGCGCCAGCAGCCTTCGCTTGACCGGGACAGTACTTACCAATGAGCAGTTCTTC. Its translation: CASSLRLTGTVLTNEQFF.

The chain employs TRBV19 and TRBJ1-6; TRBD1 agrees at 7 bases. The CDR3 loop spans 15 amino acids. V was pared by 2 bases and J by 5 bases, with 3 bases of the junction left unmatched. The germline CDR1 and CDR2 sequences are LNHDA and SQIVND (reference sequence). CDR3 DNA: TGTGCCAGTAGTATACGGACAGGAAATAATTCACCCCTCCACTTT. This codes for CASSIRTGNNSPLHF.

On this clone: The same CDR3 can be traced to other DNA sequences in this sample. DNA for the CDR3: TGCGCCAGCAGCTTGGTGGCGGGAGGGCAAGAGACCCAGTACTTC. Its protein product is CASSLVAGGQETQYF. The genes are TRBV5-1 and TRBJ2-5; 9 bases agree with TRBD2. This CDR3 region has 15 residues. V lost 0 bases, J lost 2 bases, and 2 bases stayed unmatched. Per germline, CDR1 SGHRS and CDR2 YFSETQ.

The genes are TRBV6-5 and TRBJ2-1, with D uncertain. This CDR3 spans 15 amino acids. CDR1 MNHEY and CDR2 SVGAGI come from the germline V gene. V shed 0 bases and J shed 0 bases, with 6 bases lying between them. CDR3 sequence (DNA): TGTGCCAGCAGTTACTCGGCAGGCTCCTACAATGAGCAGTTCTTC. Encoded protein: CASSYSAGSYNEQFF.

The V gene is TRBV5-4, the J gene TRBJ2-1; 8 bases are a match to TRBD2. The CDR3 spans 15 residues. V lost 5 bases to trimming and J lost 4 bases; unmatched junction nucleotides: 8. CDR1 is SGHNT, CDR2 YYREEE, per germline (reference sequence). CDR3 sequence: CASSSKLAEYNEQFF. The CDR3 DNA reads TGTGCCAGCAGTTCGAAACTAGCGGAGTACAATGAGCAGTTCTTC.

The CDR3 nucleotides read TGTGCCAGTAGTATAGGCAGGGCAACAGATACGCAGTATTTT. Translating it yields CASSIGRATDTQYF. This chain joins TRBV19 and TRBJ2-3; TRBD1 might be the D (5 bases). The CDR3 has 14 residues. Germline V gene lookup returns CDR1 LNHDA and CDR2 SQIVND (reference sequence). V was shortened by 1 base and J by 3 bases, with 8 bases between the two germline ends.

The gene calls are TRBV5-4 and TRBJ2-3; 10 bases fit TRBD2. Trimming at V came to 3 bases and at J to 3 bases, leaving 10 bases not matched to a gene. The V gene's germline CDR1 is SGHNT and CDR2 YYREEE (reference sequence). This CDR3 has 17 amino acids. CDR3 nucleotides: TGTGCCAGCAGCTCCCGTCCTAGCGGGAGAGGGACAGATACGCAGTATTTT. Its translation is CASSSRPSGRGTDTQYF.

The CDR3 bases are TGCGCCAGCAGCCACGGGACAGGGGGCGGGTGGGAGCAGTACTTC. Translating gives CASSHGTGGGWEQYF. This chain links TRBV4-1 with TRBJ2-7; 12 bases align to TRBD1. J lost 7 bases, V lost 3 bases, and 7 bases had no gene match. In germline, CDR1 is MGHRA, CDR2 YSYEKL. This CDR3 has 15 residues.

This clone occurred a few times. This rearrangement joins TRBV15 to TRBJ1-1; unclear D gene. The CDR3 is 15 residues long. Per germline, CDR1 LNHNV and CDR2 YYDKDF (reference sequence). V was clipped by 5 bases and J by 3 bases, with 16 bases between them. The CDR3 DNA follows: TGTGCCACCAGCCCAGACTTCAGGAGAGACACTGAAGCTTTCTTT. Protein sequence: CATSPDFRRDTEAFF. The entire variable domain, with the rest obtained from reference TRBV15 and TRBJ1-1, is as follows: DAMVIQNPRYQVTQFGKPVTLSCSQTLNHNVMYWYQQKSSQAPKLLFHYYDKDFNNEADTPDNFQSRRPNTSFCFLDIRSPGLGDTAMYLCATSPDFRRDTEAFFGQGTRLTVV.

This clone was counted between two and nine times. J is TRBJ1-5 and V is TRBV2; TRBD1 matches at 8 bases. This CDR3 is built from 15 residues. Germline V lookup: CDR1 SNHLY, CDR2 FYNNEI. The ends lost 1 base at V and 7 bases at J; junction bases unmatched: 6. The CDR3 sequence is CASSEGTGRGQPQHF. The CDR3 nucleotides read TGTGCCAGCAGTGAAGGGACAGGGCGGGGGCAGCCCCAGCATTTT.